The 7 T cell receptor beta chains below were found in one sample sequenced in a study of beta chain features in type 1 diabetes. Study-level findings and limits: Moderate but significant shortening of TCRB CDR3s was recorded in all four CD4+ subsets from Type 1 diabetes patients.

No antigen is known for these receptors. TCRB transcripts that were expressed got sequenced, as all of the isolated RNA had been reverse transcribed. The protocol was immunoSEQ multiplex PCR, while the TCRdb copy is restricted to in-frame clones and leaves out a portion. The sample records tens of thousands of clones, about 50% being singletons. The sequencing input was Tregs from blood. Source of these receptors: a woman in her thirties or forties with type 1 diabetes.

This clone has more than one count but fewer than ten. The chain combines TRBV7-8 with TRBJ1-1; perhaps TRBD1 as D (6 bases). Germline V gene lookup returns CDR1 SGHVS and CDR2 FQNEAQ. V lost 2 bases and J lost 3, with 10 bases in between. This CDR3 contains 14 residues. As DNA, the CDR3 is TGTGCCAGCAGCTTACAACAGGGTGACACTGAAGCTTTCTTT. It translates to CASSLQQGDTEAFF.

This clone was recorded a few times. Written as DNA, the CDR3 is TGTGCCAGCAGCGCTCAGGGGCGGAGGACCGGGGAGCTGTTTTTT. The encoded protein is CASSAQGRRTGELFF. The chain couples TRBV9 to TRBJ2-2; tentatively, D is TRBD1 (6 bases). V shed 3 bases and J shed 5 bases, with 14 bases lying between them. Germline V gene lookup returns CDR1 SGDLS and CDR2 YYNGEE. The CDR3 has 15 residues.

The chain carries TRBV10-3 and TRBJ1-5, with D possibly matching TRBD1 (5 bases). Germline-derived CDR1 and CDR2 are ENHRY and SYGVKD. The length of the CDR3 is 15 residues. V shed 3 bases and J shed 5 bases, with 14 bases lying between them. This chain's CDR3 is CAISDSTVPDQPQHF. The CDR3 bases are TGTGCCATCAGTGACTCGACAGTACCTGATCAGCCCCAGCATTTT.

This clone was detected only a few times. The chain's CDR3 is CAIGRVERGEQYF. CDR3 DNA: TGTGCCATCGGGAGGGTGGAGAGGGGCGAGCAGTACTTC. The rearrangement links TRBV10-3 to TRBJ2-7, with 7 bases aligning to TRBD2. CDR1 ENHRY and CDR2 SYGVKD come from the germline V gene. The CDR3 has 13 residues. V dropped 8 bases and J dropped 6; count of bases not matched to a gene: 10.

The chain uses TRBV7-2 and TRBJ2-7; tentatively, D is TRBD2 (5 bases). This CDR3 is 14 amino acids long. V was shortened by 4 bases and J by 2 bases, with 12 bases between the two germline ends. Germline loops: CDR1 SGHTA, CDR2 FQGNSA. CDR3 bases: TGTGCCAGCAGCTCCGTAAACGGGGCCTACGAGCAGTACTTC. Encoded protein: CASSSVNGAYEQYF.

The genes are TRBV5-1 and TRBJ2-7; TRBD1 matches 9 bases. The germline V gene has CDR1 SGHRS and CDR2 YFSETQ. CDR3 length: 14 amino acids. V shed 4 bases, J shed 2 bases, and the junction held 4 bases outside the gene matches. The CDR3 DNA sequence: TGCGCCAGCAGCCCGGGGACAGGGACCTACGAGCAGTACTTC. Protein product: CASSPGTGTYEQYF.

This sequence joins TRBV7-7 and TRBJ2-1; TRBD1 might be the D (5 bases). The length of the CDR3 is 14 residues. Germline CDR1 reads SSHAT; CDR2 reads FNYEAQ (reference sequence). The V end was cut by 5 bases, the J end by 6 bases, with 14 bases between. CDR3 DNA: TGTGCCAGCAGCCCTAACGCCAGGGCCAATGAGCAGTTCTTC. As protein: CASSPNARANEQFF.